The next 29 T cell receptor beta chains were all read from a single sample in a study of CD8 T cells in ankylosing spondylitis. TCRdb called the 5' RACE reads again in MiXCR, with one record for every CDR3 protein. The data show about 240,000 distinct CDR3 sequences, with around 7.8% seen just once and under 7.5% held by the top ten. Sequenced material: blood, either unsorted or a sorted T cell fraction (not recorded which). These receptors were obtained from a male donor with ankylosing spondylitis or in good health (not recorded which).

V and J are TRBV18 and TRBJ2-2; D is perhaps TRBD1 or TRBD2 (6 bases each). Germline V lookup: CDR1 KGHSH, CDR2 LQKENI. The CDR3 contains 14 residues. Trimming left V 2 bases short and J 7 bases short, with 11 bases between. This CDR3 reads CASSPNREVGELFF. CDR3 coding DNA: TGTGCCAGCTCACCAAACAGGGAGGTCGGGGAGCTGTTTTTT.

This clonotype showed up just a few times. The V and J genes are TRBV7-8 and TRBJ2-1; D perhaps matches TRBD1 (6 bases). V was clipped by 5 bases and J by 1 base, with 12 bases between them. Germline CDR1 SGHVS, CDR2 FQNEAQ. The length of the CDR3 is 15 residues. The CDR3 nucleotides read TGTGCCAGCAGCGCAGGGGTAGTGTCCTACAATGAGCAGTTCTTC. Protein sequence: CASSAGVVSYNEQFF.

This clonotype was recorded many times. The rearrangement links TRBV5-5 to TRBJ2-7, with D perhaps TRBD2 (5 bases). This CDR3 spans 13 amino acids. Germline V CDR1 and CDR2: SGHKS, YYEKEE (reference sequence). Trimming stripped 6 bases from V and 2 bases from J, with 12 bases between. The CDR3 coding sequence is TGTGCCAGCACCCCAACGGAGGCCTACGAGCAGTACTTC. Translated, it gives CASTPTEAYEQYF.

This clonotype was seen many times. J is TRBJ2-7 and V is TRBV7-2; unclear D gene. With 1 base removed from V and 0 bases from J, the gap between germline ends came to 7 bases. CDR3 length equals 14 residues. Germline V gene sequence: CDR1 SGHTA, CDR2 FQGNSA. The CDR3 sequence: CASSLGLLSYEQYF. The CDR3 bases are TGTGCCAGCAGCTTAGGGCTGCTCTCCTACGAGCAGTACTTC. Based on the CDR3 plus reference TRBV7-2 and TRBJ2-7, the full variable domain is GAGVSQSPSNKVTEKGKDVELRCDPISGHTALYWYRQSLGQGLEFLIYFQGNSAPDKSGLPSDRFSAERTGGSVSTLTIQRTQQEDSAVYLCASSLGLLSYEQYFGPGTRLTVT.

The J gene is TRBJ2-7, the V gene TRBV5-4; D uncertain. CDR1 and CDR2 (germline): SGHNT, YYREEE (reference sequence). The CDR3 is 14 residues long. Trimming left V 0 bases short and J 7 bases short, with 14 bases between. CDR3 in amino acids: CASSLDSSVQEQYF. The CDR3 nucleotides read TGTGCCAGCAGCTTGGATTCTTCGGTGCAGGAGCAGTACTTC.

This clonotype was seen at least ten times. The chain is built from TRBV7-9 and TRBJ2-1, with 10 bases fitting TRBD2. This CDR3 has 15 amino acids. Trimming cost V 7 bases and J 4 bases; bases outside gene matches: 7. The germline CDR1 and CDR2 sequences are SEHNR and FQNEAQ (reference sequence). As DNA, the CDR3 is TGTGCCAGCATTTCCGGGACTAGCGAGTACAATGAGCAGTTCTTC. It specifies CASISGTSEYNEQFF.

This clonotype was seen repeatedly, ten times or more. The chain is built from TRBV15 and TRBJ2-2; no firm D call. The CDR3 sequence is 14 residues long. Trimming left V 3 bases short and J 6 bases short, with 11 bases between. Per the germline V gene, CDR1 is LNHNV and CDR2 is YYDKDF (reference sequence). As DNA, the CDR3 is TGTGCCACCAGCAGGCCCGATCAGCCCGGGGAGCTGTTTTTT. It yields the protein CATSRPDQPGELFF.

This clonotype was seen at least ten times. The chain employs TRBV20-1 and TRBJ2-3; 8 positions match TRBD2. J was trimmed by 4 bases and V by 3 bases; bases with no gene match: 9. The germline V gene encodes CDR1 DFQATT and CDR2 SNEGSKA (reference sequence). The CDR3 length is 15 residues. The CDR3, as DNA: TGCAGTGCTAGCCAATCGTCGGGGGGGGCAGATACGCAGTATTTT. The encoded protein is CSASQSSGGADTQYF.

This clonotype was seen ten or more times. This chain joins TRBV5-1 and TRBJ2-3; the D call may be TRBD1 or TRBD2 (5 bases each). Germline V gene sequence: CDR1 SGHRS, CDR2 YFSETQ. The CDR3 sequence is 16 residues long. V gave up 4 bases and J gave up 1 base, with 16 bases separating them. The CDR3 region is CASSPGWGSGTDTQYF. The CDR3 DNA follows: TGCGCCAGCAGCCCTGGATGGGGGAGCGGCACAGATACGCAGTATTTT.

This clonotype was detected many times. The chain carries TRBV4-3 and TRBJ2-3; D is unresolved. Trimming removed 2 bases at V and 5 bases at J, with 11 bases between. The CDR3 is 14 amino acids. The V gene's germline CDR1 is LGHNA and CDR2 YSLEER. The DNA for the CDR3 is TGCGCCAGCAGCCAAAACTGGCGCCTAGATACGCAGTATTTT. Protein sequence: CASSQNWRLDTQYF.

This clonotype has a count of ten or more. V gene TRBV5-1 combines with J gene TRBJ2-1, with 12 positions matching TRBD2. This CDR3 contains 21 residues. Germline CDR1 reads SGHRS; CDR2 reads YFSETQ. The ends lost 2 bases at V and 5 bases at J; junction bases unmatched: 20. The CDR3 spells CASSLTPVTSGSPRGNNEQFF. CDR3 bases: TGCGCCAGCAGCTTAACCCCCGTGACTAGCGGGAGCCCCCGGGGAAACAATGAGCAGTTCTTC.

Many counts were recorded for this clonotype. This chain joins TRBV7-2 and TRBJ1-4; 8 positions agree with TRBD1. The trim removed 5 bases at V and 4 bases at J, leaving 6 bases unmatched. CDR3 length: 15 residues. CDR1 and CDR2 (germline): SGHTA, FQGNSA. CDR3 protein: CASSLQGAHNEKLFF. As DNA, the CDR3 is TGTGCCAGCAGCCTCCAGGGGGCCCATAATGAAAAACTGTTTTTT.

This clonotype was seen at least ten times. This chain uses TRBV20-1 with TRBJ1-5; 10 bases align to TRBD1. J lost 5 bases, V lost 1 base, and 2 bases had no gene match. Germline V CDR1 and CDR2: DFQATT, SNEGSKA (reference sequence). The CDR3 length is 14 residues. DNA for the CDR3: TGCAGTGCTAGAGGGGACAGGGGCGATCAGCCCCAGCATTTT. Translating it yields CSARGDRGDQPQHF.

This clonotype was seen only a few times. The chain links TRBV20-1 to TRBJ1-5; 7 bases are shared with TRBD1. Germline loops: CDR1 DFQATT, CDR2 SNEGSKA (reference sequence). V lost 1 base to trimming and J lost 6 bases; unmatched junction nucleotides: 6. The CDR3 is 14 amino acids. The CDR3 protein is CSARAQQGTQPQHF. CDR3 DNA: TGCAGTGCTAGAGCCCAACAGGGGACTCAGCCCCAGCATTTT.

The rearrangement uses TRBV5-5 and TRBJ1-2; D is unresolved. Germline V gene data show CDR1 as SGHKS and CDR2 as YYEKEE (reference sequence). The germline V and J ends were trimmed by 3 bases and 7 bases, with 10 bases remaining between them. This CDR3 region has 12 residues. CDR3 nucleotide sequence: TGTGCCAGCAGCTCCGGGCCCGCTGGCTACACCTTC. It is translated as CASSSGPAGYTF.

The J gene is TRBJ2-1, the V gene TRBV5-1; D gene ambiguous. This CDR3 comprises 15 residues. Looked up from germline, CDR1 is SGHRS and CDR2 is YFSETQ. The V end lost 1 base, the J end lost 5 bases, and 13 bases lay between the germline ends. The CDR3 DNA reads as TGCGCCAGCAGCTTGCTCGCGGAAGGTAACAATGAGCAGTTCTTC. This translates into CASSLLAEGNNEQFF.

This rearrangement joins TRBV7-9 to TRBJ2-7; 9 bases are shared with TRBD1. Germline CDR1 is SEHNR and CDR2 is FQNEAQ (reference sequence). V dropped 5 bases and J dropped 5; count of bases not matched to a gene: 13. The CDR3 runs 16 residues. The CDR3 reads CASSRRGTGSFNEQYF. The CDR3 DNA sequence: TGTGCCAGCAGCCGGCGAGGGACAGGGAGTTTTAACGAGCAGTACTTC.

This clonotype came up a few times. The chain is built from TRBV5-6 and TRBJ2-1; tentative D call: TRBD1 (5 bases). The length of the CDR3 is 16 residues. The V gene's germline CDR1 is SGHDT and CDR2 YYEEEE. V was cut by 0 bases and J by 1 base, with 11 bases left in between. The CDR3 region is CASSLVRQSSYNEQFF. CDR3 nucleotides: TGTGCCAGCAGCTTGGTACGACAGAGTTCCTACAATGAGCAGTTCTTC.

Only one count was recorded for this clonotype. Given a much more abundant clone one base away, this may be a read error. As the CDR3 is not closed by the conserved phenylalanine or tryptophan, this likely results from a read error. The V gene is TRBV29-1, the J gene TRBJ2-1; D is unclear. This CDR3 is 11 amino acids long. The V and J ends lost 5 bases and 8 bases respectively, with 10 bases between them. Germline lookup yields CDR1 SQVTM and CDR2 ANQGSEA. As DNA, the CDR3 is TGCAGCGTTCGACTGGGCGATGAGCAGTTCATC. As protein: CSVRLGDEQFI.

There are many counts of this clonotype. The chain has TRBV20-1 and TRBJ2-1; D ambiguous. Between the trimmed V and J ends, which lost 0 bases and 12 bases, there was a span of 15 bases. Germline assignment: CDR1 DFQATT and CDR2 SNEGSKA (reference sequence). The CDR3 extends over 13 amino acids. The CDR3 reads CSARDPLGTSQFF. The CDR3 nucleotides are TGCAGTGCTAGAGATCCACTGGGCACGTCGCAGTTCTTC.

Only a few counts were recorded for this clonotype. J is TRBJ1-1 and V is TRBV5-1; D possibly corresponds to TRBD1 (5 bases). V was clipped by 1 base and J by 4 bases, with 11 bases between them. The germline V gene encodes CDR1 SGHRS and CDR2 YFSETQ. The CDR3 is 14 residues long. CDR3 region: CASSLSGGGTEAFF. In DNA, the CDR3 is TGCGCCAGCAGCTTGTCGGGGGGAGGCACTGAAGCTTTCTTT.

Concerning this clonotype: A much larger clone lies one base from this, so it may be a read error. This chain uses TRBV5-1 with TRBJ1-3; TRBD1 agrees at 11 bases. Germline CDR1 SGHRS, CDR2 YFSETQ. The CDR3 is 15 residues long. The CDR3, as DNA: TGCGCCAGCAGCGCCGGACAGGGGGCTGGAAACACCATATTTTTT. It yields the protein CASSAGQGAGNTIFF.

This clonotype came up many times. The chain recombines TRBV12-3 or TRBV12-4 with TRBJ2-7; no firm D call. This CDR3 is built from 14 residues. Trimming removed 6 bases from V and 1 base from J, with 13 bases in between. CDR3 nucleotides: TGTGCCAGCAGCCTCTACGGGTCTTCCTACGAGCAGTACTTC. Translation gives CASSLYGSSYEQYF.

This clonotype was found many times. V is TRBV3-1 and J is TRBJ1-2; TRBD1 is a possible D gene (6 bases). V gave up 2 bases and J gave up 8 bases, with 12 bases separating them. This CDR3 region has 13 residues. Germline V gene data show CDR1 as LGHDT and CDR2 as YNNKEL (reference sequence). The CDR3 bases are TGTGCCAGCAGCCAAAACAGGGAAGGCGGCTACACCTTC. This encodes CASSQNREGGYTF.

This clonotype was seen repeatedly, ten times or more. The chain has TRBV19 and TRBJ1-2; D might be TRBD1 (5 bases). The CDR3 is 22 residues long. Germline CDR1 LNHDA, CDR2 SQIVND (reference sequence). The V and J ends lost 3 bases and 0 bases respectively, with 32 bases between them. CDR3 loop: CASSIMDVQLYRPTHSNYGYTF. CDR3 in DNA: TGTGCCAGTAGTATCATGGACGTGCAACTTTACAGGCCCACTCATTCTAACTATGGCTACACCTTC.

This clonotype was detected ten times or more. The chain joins TRBV30 to TRBJ2-1, with TRBD2 matching over 7 bases. After removal of 2 bases from V and 8 bases from J, the junction contained 3 bases not matched to a gene. CDR3 size: 12 residues. In germline, CDR1 is GTSNPN, CDR2 SVGIG (reference sequence). Written as DNA, the CDR3 is TGTGCCTGGAGTACCCGGGGGGATGAGCAGTTCTTC. Residues: CAWSTRGDEQFF.

The sample holds many counts of this clonotype. This sequence joins TRBV3-1 and TRBJ2-1; D gene uncertain. This CDR3 is built from 14 residues. CDR1 LGHDT and CDR2 YNNKEL come from the germline V gene (reference sequence). Trimming removed 5 bases from V and 7 bases from J, with 15 bases in between. The chain's CDR3 is CASSNQAPMNEQFF. CDR3 sequence (DNA): TGTGCCAGCAGCAACCAGGCCCCCATGAATGAGCAGTTCTTC.

This clonotype has only a few counts. J is TRBJ2-1 and V is TRBV9, with 7 bases fitting TRBD2. Germline loops: CDR1 SGDLS, CDR2 YYNGEE. The CDR3 runs to 15 residues. The J segment lost 1 base and the V segment lost 2 bases, leaving 3 bases of the junction unmatched. The CDR3 nucleotides are TGTGCCAGCAGCGTCAGCGGGGCGTCCTACAATGAGCAGTTCTTC. Translating gives CASSVSGASYNEQFF.

This clonotype was seen ten or more times. In nucleotides, the CDR3 is TGTGCCAGCAGTTTTCCCTATGGCTACACCTTC. It codes for CASSFPYGYTF. V usage is TRBV6-2 or TRBV6-3 and J usage is TRBJ1-2; D gene unclear. Trimming pared 4 bases from V and 4 bases from J, leaving 4 bases between. The CDR3 consists of 11 residues. CDR1 and CDR2 (germline): MNHEY, SVGEGT.